The 30 T cell receptor beta chains given below trace back to one sample, sequenced in a study of T cells in Graves' hyperthyroidism and ophthalmopathy. Amplified TCR beta CDR3 regions derived from RNA transcripts. Initially, a first-round RT-PCR of the TCR CDR3 employed the HTBI primer set. TCRdb processed the multiplex PCR reads anew with MiXCR; each CDR3 protein has one entry. The sample holds 500,000 to 650,000 distinct CDR3 sequences, 20% seen once. The specimen sequenced was blood. The receptors were sampled from a man aged 35 to 55 with Graves' ophthalmopathy.

V and J are TRBV7-2 and TRBJ2-5, with a weak D call TRBD1 (5 bases). Germline V gene lookup returns CDR1 SGHTA and CDR2 FQGNSA. Trimming pared 6 bases from V and 3 bases from J, leaving 11 bases between. This CDR3 contains 13 residues. The CDR3, as DNA: TGTGCCAGCAGTATACAGGCAGAAGAGACCCAGTACTTC. Translating gives CASSIQAEETQYF.

This clonotype was recorded at least ten times. The chain is built from TRBV2 and TRBJ2-3; D is unresolved. Germline V CDR1 and CDR2: SNHLY, FYNNEI. The CDR3 extends over 13 amino acids. Trimming removed 4 bases from V and 4 bases from J, with 9 bases in between. The CDR3, as DNA: TGTGCCAGCAGTGGGACGACGGCAGATACGCAGTATTTT. Its protein product is CASSGTTADTQYF.

This clonotype was seen a few times. The chain is built from TRBV6-1 and TRBJ2-2, with 9 bases matching TRBD1. The CDR3 length is 16 residues. Germline CDR1 MNHNS, CDR2 SASEGT. J was trimmed by 7 bases and V by 7 bases; bases with no gene match: 13. Written as DNA, the CDR3 is TGTGCCAGCATCTCCCCCTCCGGGACAGGGTTCGGGGAGCTGTTTTTT. It specifies CASISPSGTGFGELFF.

This clonotype was seen ten or more times. A read error may produce the germline difference seen at one junction end. The chain uses TRBV11-1 and TRBJ2-5; D uncertain. The V gene's germline CDR1 is SGHAT and CDR2 FQDESV (reference sequence). This CDR3 has 14 residues. CDR3 in amino acids: CASSLAGARETQYF. CDR3 sequence (DNA): TGTGCCAGCAGTTTAGCAGGAGCGCGTGAGACCCAGTACTTC. The complete variable domain, with remaining parts taken from reference TRBV11-1 and TRBJ2-5, reads EAEVAQSPRYKITEKSQAVAFWCDPISGHATLYWYRQILGQGPELLVQFQDESVVDDSQLPKDRFSAERLKGVDSTLKIQPAELGDSAMYLCASSLAGARETQYFGPGTRLLVL.

This clonotype came up a few times. The chain couples TRBV6-1 to TRBJ2-2; possibly TRBD2 for D (6 bases). Trimming removed 7 bases from V and 13 bases from J, with 16 bases in between. CDR1 MNHNS and CDR2 SASEGT come from the germline V gene. CDR3 length: 12 residues. The CDR3 loop is CASKEGSGVLFF. The CDR3 region has the DNA TGTGCCAGCAAGGAAGGTAGCGGCGTGCTGTTTTTT.

In this sample, this clonotype turned up a few times. The genes are TRBV30 and TRBJ2-6, with D perhaps TRBD2 (7 bases). From germline, CDR1 is GTSNPN and CDR2 SVGIG (reference sequence). The CDR3 extends over 18 amino acids. The germline V and J ends were trimmed by 2 bases and 4 bases, with 21 bases remaining between them. The CDR3 DNA reads as TGTGCCTGGAGTCCACGGTGGGGGGGGGCACACGGGGCCAACGTCCTGACTTTC. This translates into CAWSPRWGGAHGANVLTF. Full variable domain (missing parts from reference TRBV30 and TRBJ2-6): SQTIHQWPATLVQPVGSPLSLECTVEGTSNPNLYWYRQAAGRGLQLLFYSVGIGQISSEVPQNLSASRPQDRQFILSSKKLLLSDSGFYLCAWSPRWGGAHGANVLTFGAGSRLTVL.

This clonotype was observed a few times. This rearrangement joins TRBV7-2 to TRBJ2-4, with a weak D call TRBD2 (5 bases). Trimming took off 5 bases at V and 1 base at J, with 12 bases between the two ends. Looked up from germline, CDR1 is SGHTA and CDR2 is FQGNSA. The CDR3 is 15 amino acids. The chain's CDR3 is CASSPSGSAKNIQYF. The CDR3 DNA is TGTGCCAGCAGCCCCAGCGGAAGCGCCAAAAACATTCAGTACTTC.

There are many counts of this clonotype. The gene calls are TRBV11-2 and TRBJ2-5; D gene unclear. Trimming shortened V by 3 bases and J by 5 bases, and 10 bases separated the two germline ends. CDR3 length equals 13 residues. From germline, CDR1 is SGHAT and CDR2 FQNNGV. DNA of the CDR3: TGTGCCAGCAGCTTCCCCCAAGGGGAGACCCAGTACTTC. Translation: CASSFPQGETQYF.

V and J are TRBV6-2 or TRBV6-3 and TRBJ2-1; no definite D call. V lost 8 bases and J 11 bases, leaving 10 bases between the germline ends. The germline gives CDR1 MNHEY, CDR2 SVGEGT. The CDR3 has 10 residues. As DNA, the CDR3 is TGTGCCAGCGTCATCCTAAAGCAGTTCTTC. It translates to CASVILKQFF.

The sample holds many counts of this clonotype. This rearrangement joins TRBV7-9 to TRBJ1-5, with D maybe TRBD1 (6 bases). The CDR3 covers 13 residues. Germline assignment: CDR1 SEHNR and CDR2 FQNEAQ (reference sequence). Trimming pared 5 bases from V and 7 bases from J, leaving 12 bases between. The CDR3 reads CASSIGGDQPQHF. The CDR3 DNA reads as TGTGCCAGCAGCATTGGGGGCGACCAGCCCCAGCATTTT.

The CDR3 nucleotides read TGTGCCAGCACCCGAGGGGGAAATGAAAAACTGTTTTTT. It specifies CASTRGGNEKLFF. J is TRBJ1-4 and V is TRBV5-6; possible D gene TRBD1, 6 bases. From germline, CDR1 is SGHDT and CDR2 YYEEEE. The CDR3 totals 13 residues. V was pared by 6 bases and J by 5 bases, with 11 bases between.

This clonotype has more than one count but fewer than ten. The genes are TRBV5-1 and TRBJ2-3, with a possible D match to TRBD1 (6 bases). Germline CDR1 reads SGHRS; CDR2 reads YFSETQ. The CDR3 length is 16 residues. V shed 4 bases and J shed 1 base, with 16 bases lying between them. For the CDR3, the DNA is TGCGCCAGCAGCCCTGAGACAGGTCGAGGCACAGATACGCAGTATTTT. This sequence encodes CASSPETGRGTDTQYF.

The rearrangement joins TRBV27 to TRBJ2-7; TRBD1 or TRBD2 may be the D gene (5 bases each). This CDR3 region has 15 residues. With 5 bases removed from V and 2 bases from J, the gap between germline ends came to 16 bases. Germline lookup yields CDR1 MNHEY and CDR2 SMNVEV (reference sequence). The DNA for the CDR3 is TGTGCCAGCAGTGCCGGGACGCCAAGAACCTACGAGCAGTACTTC. It yields the protein CASSAGTPRTYEQYF.

The table lists this clonotype with many counts. The chain has TRBV11-3 and TRBJ2-3; 7 bases line up with TRBD2. There are 17 residues in the CDR3. Unmatched junction bases numbered 10, after V lost 2 bases and J lost 2 bases. Germline V gives CDR1 SGHNT, CDR2 YENEEA. CDR3 in amino acids: CASSLMIAGAYTDTQYF. In DNA form, the CDR3 reads TGTGCCAGCAGCTTAATGATAGCGGGCGCCTACACAGATACGCAGTATTTT.

Only a few counts were recorded for this clonotype. The chain carries TRBV19 and TRBJ2-7; D is unresolved. This CDR3 contains 13 residues. Per germline, CDR1 LNHDA and CDR2 SQIVND (reference sequence). V lost 2 bases and J lost 6, with 11 bases in between. The CDR3 loop reads CASSITTALEQYF. In DNA, the CDR3 is TGTGCCAGTAGTATAACGACCGCTCTCGAGCAGTACTTC.

There are many counts of this clonotype. The gene calls are TRBV28 and TRBJ2-7; TRBD2 matches 9 bases. The CDR3 spans 13 residues. Germline lookup yields CDR1 MDHEN and CDR2 SYDVKM. V gave up 7 bases and J gave up 5 bases; unmatched junction bases: 6. The CDR3 nucleotides are TGTGCCAGCACAGCGGGAGGATCCCACGAGCAGTACTTC. This translates into CASTAGGSHEQYF.

The table lists this clonotype with many counts. The CDR3 region has the DNA TGTGCCAGCAGTTTCGCGGGAGGAGCAGTGGAAGCTTTCTTT. This gives the protein CASSFAGGAVEAFF. The V gene is TRBV12-3 or TRBV12-4, the J gene TRBJ1-1; D unresolved. The CDR3 sequence is 14 residues long. Trimming left V 3 bases short and J 8 bases short, with 16 bases between.

V is TRBV6-1 and J is TRBJ2-7; D may correspond to TRBD1 or TRBD2 (5 bases each). Trimming shortened V by 1 base and J by 9 bases, and 19 bases separated the two germline ends. CDR3 size: 15 residues. CDR1 and CDR2 (germline): MNHNS, SASEGT. CDR3 region: CASSEGGASYTGQYF. The CDR3 nucleotides read TGTGCCAGCAGTGAAGGAGGGGCAAGCTATACGGGGCAGTACTTC.

This clonotype was detected many times. The chain recombines TRBV12-3 or TRBV12-4 with TRBJ2-1; 11 bases fit TRBD2. Trimming at V came to 7 bases and at J to 7 bases, leaving 12 bases not matched to a gene. The CDR3 covers 16 residues. CDR3 bases: TGTGCCAGCACCCTACTAGCGGGAGTACCCCCAAATGAGCAGTTCTTC. It translates to CASTLLAGVPPNEQFF.

About this clonotype itself: At one of its ends the junction is not consistent with the germline gene, which may arise from a read error. The chain combines TRBV5-8 with TRBJ1-1, with unresolved D. CDR3 size: 15 residues. Germline V gives CDR1 SGHTS, CDR2 YDEGEE. In nucleotides, the CDR3 is TGTGCCAGCAACTTGGCCCCTGGTCCGGTGGTGAAGGCTTTCTTT. Protein product: CASNLAPGPVVKAFF.

This clonotype was observed many times. The V and J genes are TRBV20-1 and TRBJ1-3; 9 bases map to TRBD1. CDR1 DFQATT and CDR2 SNEGSKA come from the germline V gene (reference sequence). V shed 1 base and J 4 bases; nucleotides not matched to a gene: 5. The CDR3 spans 15 residues. The CDR3 region has the DNA TGCAGTGCTAGAGGGAAGGGGACAGGGGGAAACACCATATATTTT. Translating gives CSARGKGTGGNTIYF.

The chain joins TRBV7-9 to TRBJ2-2; the D is unclear. Germline-derived CDR1 and CDR2 are SEHNR and FQNEAQ (reference sequence). V lost 4 bases, J lost 3 bases, and 9 bases lay in between. The CDR3 is made up of 14 amino acids. CDR3 sequence (DNA): TGTGCCAGCAGCTCCAGGAAACACACCGGGGAGCTGTTTTTT. This gives the protein CASSSRKHTGELFF.

This chain uses TRBV5-1 with TRBJ1-1, with D maybe TRBD1 (6 bases). Germline assignment: CDR1 SGHRS and CDR2 YFSETQ. V lost 2 bases and J 1 base, leaving 12 bases between the germline ends. This CDR3 is 15 amino acids long. The CDR3 protein is CASSFGRGTNTEAFF. The CDR3 DNA sequence: TGCGCCAGCAGCTTTGGCAGGGGCACGAACACTGAAGCTTTCTTT.

In its sample, this clonotype was seen many times. The V gene is TRBV3-1, the J gene TRBJ2-3, with 10 bases identical to TRBD1. The CDR3 is 14 residues long. CDR1 and CDR2 from the germline V gene are LGHDT and YNNKEL (reference sequence). Unmatched junction bases numbered 7, after V lost 10 bases and J lost 3 bases. CDR3 residues: CATRQGQGTDTQYF. The CDR3 DNA follows: TGTGCCACCCGCCAGGGACAGGGGACAGATACGCAGTATTTT.

As to this clonotype: Relative to the germline gene, one junction end is altered; a read error may explain this. The CDR3 DNA reads TGCGCCAGCAGCTTGGATTCGTTGGAGACCCAGTACTTC. Residues: CASSLDSLETQYF. This chain links TRBV7-8 with TRBJ2-5; D is uncertain. CDR3 length equals 13 residues. Germline V gene data show CDR1 as SGHVS and CDR2 as FQNEAQ.

This chain uses TRBV4-3 with TRBJ1-2; no firm D call. Germline-derived CDR1 and CDR2 are LGHNA and YSLEER. The CDR3 contains 15 residues. Trimming took 0 bases from V and 0 from J, leaving 8 bases between them. In DNA form, the CDR3 reads TGCGCCAGCAGCCAAGAAGGGTTGTCTAACTATGGCTACACCTTC. It codes for CASSQEGLSNYGYTF.

The table lists this clonotype with a few counts. V gene TRBV18 combines with J gene TRBJ2-2; 9 bases are shared with TRBD1. The J segment lost 2 bases and the V segment lost 0 bases, leaving 4 bases of the junction unmatched. CDR1 is KGHSH and CDR2 is LQKENI in the germline V gene. This CDR3 is 17 amino acids long. The CDR3 is CASSPPITGGNTGELFF. The CDR3 nucleotides read TGTGCCAGCTCACCACCGATAACAGGGGGCAACACCGGGGAGCTGTTTTTT. The full variable domain, in which reference TRBV18 and TRBJ2-2 provide the parts outside the CDR3, is NAGVMQNPRHLVRRRGQEARLRCSPMKGHSHVYWYRQLPEEGLKFMVYLQKENIIDESGMPKERFSAEFPKEGPSILRIQQVVRGDSAAYFCASSPPITGGNTGELFFGEGSRLTVL.

The CDR3 loop is CAWKETLPFRNEQFF. The CDR3 nucleotides are TGTGCCTGGAAAGAGACTCTCCCTTTTAGGAATGAGCAGTTCTTC. This chain joins TRBV30 and TRBJ2-1, with D uncertain. Germline V gene data show CDR1 as GTSNPN and CDR2 as SVGIG (reference sequence). The CDR3 extends over 15 amino acids. V lost 4 bases and J 7 bases, leaving 20 bases between the germline ends.

V usage is TRBV20-1 and J usage is TRBJ2-7, with D unresolved. Deletions cut 0 bases from V and 9 bases from J, with 12 bases between. The germline CDR1 and CDR2 sequences are DFQATT and SNEGSKA (reference sequence). CDR3 size: 12 residues. The CDR3 loop is CSAREAGMRQYF. The CDR3 DNA is TGCAGTGCTAGAGAGGCAGGTATGAGGCAGTACTTC.

This chain connects TRBV28 to TRBJ2-1; unclear D gene. The CDR3 covers 11 residues. V was clipped by 6 bases and J by 6 bases, with 6 bases between them. Germline-derived CDR1 and CDR2 are MDHEN and SYDVKM. This CDR3 is CASSSANEQFF. Here the CDR3 DNA reads TGTGCCAGCAGCTCCGCCAATGAGCAGTTCTTC.